One and the same sample provided the 22 T cell receptor beta chains below, sequenced in a study of control samples from healthy donors and cancer patients. Libraries were prepared by immunoSEQ multiplex PCR; TCRdb keeps only in-frame clonotypes and omits some of them. The table includes 100,000 to 150,000 clones, around 90% detected once. The source material was blood. All receptors derive from a young man in good health.

The CDR3 DNA follows: TGTGCCAGTAAAAGACAGGGGACCACTGGGGCCAACGTCCTGACTTTC. This gives the protein CASKRQGTTGANVLTF. The chain uses TRBV19 and TRBJ2-6, with TRBD1 matching 8 bases. The CDR3 covers 16 residues. Germline CDR1 LNHDA, CDR2 SQIVND (reference sequence). The J segment lost 2 bases and the V segment lost 7 bases, leaving 7 bases of the junction unmatched.

The J gene is TRBJ1-2, the V gene TRBV19; no firm D call. Germline CDR1 LNHDA, CDR2 SQIVND (reference sequence). The CDR3 extends over 14 amino acids. The V gene lost 1 base and the J gene lost 5 bases, with 11 bases spanning the gap. The CDR3 DNA follows: TGTGCCAGTAGTATAGGCGAGGGATGGTATGGCTACACCTTC. Encoded protein: CASSIGEGWYGYTF.

The chain is built from TRBV19 and TRBJ1-1; D not certain. V was cut by 5 bases and J by 1 base, with 11 bases left in between. CDR1 LNHDA and CDR2 SQIVND come from the germline V gene (reference sequence). CDR3 length equals 14 residues. The CDR3 is CASSPDAGNTEAFF. The CDR3 coding sequence is TGTGCCAGTAGTCCAGACGCGGGGAACACTGAAGCTTTCTTT.

This clone has a handful of counts. The rearrangement joins TRBV28 to TRBJ2-7; weak D call: TRBD1 (6 bases). Germline V CDR1 and CDR2: MDHEN, SYDVKM. Trimming removed 6 bases at V and 0 bases at J, with 18 bases between. The CDR3 extends over 16 amino acids. Here the CDR3 reads CASRGNRAINSYEQYF. CDR3 bases: TGTGCCAGCAGGGGGAACAGGGCCATTAACTCCTACGAGCAGTACTTC.

The chain couples TRBV27 to TRBJ2-3; no firm D call. The CDR3 has 16 amino acids. The ends were cut back, 3 bases at V and 2 bases at J, with 15 bases in the middle. From germline, CDR1 is MNHEY and CDR2 SMNVEV (reference sequence). The CDR3 loop is CASSFIFGSYTDTQYF. Written as DNA, the CDR3 is TGTGCCAGCAGTTTTATCTTTGGGTCCTACACAGATACGCAGTATTTT.

The V and J genes are TRBV5-1 and TRBJ2-1; 10 bases match TRBD2. CDR3 size: 15 residues. Germline V gene sequence: CDR1 SGHRS, CDR2 YFSETQ. The junction had 4 bases not matched to a gene; V was cut back by 0 bases and J by 7 bases. In DNA, the CDR3 is TGCGCCAGCAGCTTGGTGGTAGCGGGGGGTAATGAGCAGTTCTTC. The encoded protein is CASSLVVAGGNEQFF.

This rearrangement joins TRBV5-1 to TRBJ1-1; D call uncertain. The V and J ends lost 0 bases and 7 bases respectively, with 4 bases between them. This CDR3 is built from 11 residues. CDR1 and CDR2 (germline): SGHRS, YFSETQ. The CDR3 bases are TGCGCCAGCAGCTTGGGCGGTGAAGCTTTCTTT. Its translation is CASSLGGEAFF.

This chain joins TRBV10-3 and TRBJ2-7, with 10 bases lining up with TRBD1. CDR1 is ENHRY and CDR2 is SYGVKD in the germline V gene. Trimming took 2 bases from V and 6 from J; bases not matched to a gene: 4. The CDR3 is 14 amino acids. The CDR3 sequence is CAISERGQGGEQYF. CDR3 DNA sequence: TGTGCCATCAGTGAGAGAGGACAGGGGGGCGAGCAGTACTTC.

This chain joins TRBV9 and TRBJ2-7, with 9 bases lining up with TRBD1. This CDR3 region has 15 residues. The V segment lost 0 bases and the J segment 4 bases; nucleotides outside the gene matches: 5. Germline CDR1 and CDR2: SGDLS and YYNGEE. The CDR3 nucleotides read TGTGCCAGCAGCGTAGGACTGGGACAGGGTTACGAGCAGTACTTC. Translation gives CASSVGLGQGYEQYF.

The DNA for the CDR3 is TGTGCCAGCAGCCCCGCGCCGGCGGGGGGCTCCTACAATGAGCAGTTCTTC. It translates to CASSPAPAGGSYNEQFF. The chain couples TRBV7-9 to TRBJ2-1, with 8 bases fitting TRBD2. J gave up 0 bases and V 5 bases, and 9 bases lay outside the gene matches. This CDR3 is 17 amino acids long. Germline V gene data show CDR1 as SEHNR and CDR2 as FQNEAQ (reference sequence).

This chain connects TRBV7-2 to TRBJ2-3, with D unresolved. V lost 4 bases, J lost 7 bases, and 9 bases lay in between. This CDR3 spans 12 amino acids. Germline loops: CDR1 SGHTA, CDR2 FQGNSA. CDR3 protein: CASSSLLNTQYF. Written as DNA, the CDR3 is TGTGCCAGCAGCTCCTTACTCAATACGCAGTATTTT. Together with reference TRBV7-2 and TRBJ2-3, the CDR3 gives the full variable domain: GAGVSQSPSNKVTEKGKDVELRCDPISGHTALYWYRQSLGQGLEFLIYFQGNSAPDKSGLPSDRFSAERTGGSVSTLTIQRTQQEDSAVYLCASSSLLNTQYFGPGTRLTVL.

V and J are TRBV19 and TRBJ1-2; D is possibly TRBD1 (6 bases). Trimming took 5 bases from V and 4 from J, leaving 20 bases between them. CDR1 and CDR2 from the germline V gene are LNHDA and SQIVND (reference sequence). The CDR3 has 16 residues. The CDR3 region is CASSSRTEFYLYGYTF. The DNA of the CDR3 is TGTGCCAGTAGTTCTCGGACAGAGTTTTACCTCTATGGCTACACCTTC.

The genes are TRBV5-1 and TRBJ2-5; weak D call: TRBD1 (6 bases). V was shortened by 4 bases and J by 4 bases, with 17 bases between the two germline ends. CDR1 and CDR2 (germline): SGHRS, YFSETQ. The CDR3 has 15 amino acids. CDR3 loop: CASSTTTGLGETQYF. The CDR3 DNA follows: TGCGCCAGCAGCACAACCACAGGGTTAGGAGAGACCCAGTACTTC.

V usage is TRBV5-1 and J usage is TRBJ2-2; tentatively, D is TRBD1 or TRBD2 (5 bases each). The CDR3 length is 16 residues. V gave up 7 bases and J gave up 3 bases, with 19 bases separating them. CDR1 is SGHRS, CDR2 YFSETQ, per germline. This chain's CDR3 is CASHSRGTVDTGELFF. In DNA form, the CDR3 reads TGCGCCAGCCACTCCCGAGGGACGGTCGACACCGGGGAGCTGTTTTTT.

The chain employs TRBV7-3 and TRBJ2-5; D gene uncertain. The CDR3 contains 13 residues. Trimming removed 1 base from V and 1 base from J, with 4 bases in between. Germline loops: CDR1 SGHTA, CDR2 FQGTGA. DNA for the CDR3: TGTGCCAGCAGCTTAAGGTCCCAAGAGACCCAGTACTTC. It encodes CASSLRSQETQYF.

The chain recombines TRBV19 with TRBJ1-5, with unresolved D. Trimming removed 3 bases at V and 10 bases at J, with 19 bases between. This CDR3 comprises 15 residues. CDR1 and CDR2 from the germline V gene are LNHDA and SQIVND (reference sequence). The CDR3 here is CASSMYGGEKLPQHF. CDR3 sequence (DNA): TGTGCCAGTAGTATGTATGGCGGCGAAAAGTTACCCCAGCATTTT.

This clone was counted between two and nine times. The V gene is TRBV27, the J gene TRBJ2-5; D remains ambiguous. There are 18 residues in the CDR3. V was pared by 5 bases and J by 5 bases, with 27 bases between. Germline-derived CDR1 and CDR2 are MNHEY and SMNVEV (reference sequence). The CDR3 bases are TGTGCCAGCAGTCCAGTACCTCTTTGGCTCCCTAAATGGGAGACCCAGTACTTC. This codes for CASSPVPLWLPKWETQYF.

This chain uses TRBV2 with TRBJ1-5; possibly TRBD1 for D (5 bases). This CDR3 contains 17 residues. Trimming took off 7 bases at V and 0 bases at J, with 19 bases between the two ends. Germline V gives CDR1 SNHLY, CDR2 FYNNEI. The CDR3 sequence is CASTFRDRTYSNQPQHF. The CDR3 DNA sequence: TGTGCCAGCACCTTTCGGGACCGAACATATAGCAATCAGCCCCAGCATTTT.

The chain joins TRBV19 to TRBJ2-1; no clear D. Trimming left V 8 bases short and J 12 bases short, with 17 bases between. CDR1 and CDR2 from the germline V gene are LNHDA and SQIVND (reference sequence). The CDR3 consists of 12 residues. As DNA, the CDR3 is TGTGCCAGTGGAGTCGGGCCGGCAGGGCAGTTCTTC. It encodes CASGVGPAGQFF.

V gene TRBV21-1 combines with J gene TRBJ1-5. TRBV21-1 is shown as a pseudogene. This CDR3 is 13 amino acids long. The CDR3 nucleotides read TGTGCCAGCAGCCCGGGGGGGGACCAGCCCCAGCATTTT. It translates to CASSPGGDQPQHF.

V and J are TRBV2 and TRBJ2-7, with 8 bases that match TRBD1. CDR3 length: 14 amino acids. Germline CDR1 and CDR2: SNHLY and FYNNEI. V gave up 6 bases and J gave up 3 bases; unmatched junction bases: 7. The CDR3 protein is CASRNRGQGYEQYF. The CDR3, as DNA: TGTGCCAGCAGGAACCGTGGACAGGGCTACGAGCAGTACTTC.

The rearrangement uses TRBV7-9 and TRBJ2-1; D unclear. The CDR3 spans 12 residues. V lost 3 bases and J lost 8, with 8 bases in between. Germline lookup yields CDR1 SEHNR and CDR2 FQNEAQ (reference sequence). As DNA, the CDR3 is TGTGCCAGCAGCTTCCTCGGGCATGAGCAGTTCTTC. It yields the protein CASSFLGHEQFF. The entire variable domain, with the rest obtained from reference TRBV7-9 and TRBJ2-1, is as follows: DTGVSQNPRHKITKRGQNVTFRCDPISEHNRLYWYRQTLGQGPEFLTYFQNEAQLEKSRLLSDRFSAERPKGSFSTLEIQRTEQGDSAMYLCASSFLGHEQFFGPGTRLTVL.